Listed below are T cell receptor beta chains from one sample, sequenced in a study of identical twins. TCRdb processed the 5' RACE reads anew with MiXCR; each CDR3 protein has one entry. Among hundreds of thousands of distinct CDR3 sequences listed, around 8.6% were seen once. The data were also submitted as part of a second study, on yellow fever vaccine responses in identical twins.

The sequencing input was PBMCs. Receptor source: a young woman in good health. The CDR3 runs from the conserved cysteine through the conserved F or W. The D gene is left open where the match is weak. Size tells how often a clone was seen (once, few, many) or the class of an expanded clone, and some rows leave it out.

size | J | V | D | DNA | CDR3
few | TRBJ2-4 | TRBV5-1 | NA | TGCGCCAGCAGCCGTGGACTCCGGGACACATTAGCCAAAAACATTCAGTACTTC | CASSRGLRDTLAKNIQYF
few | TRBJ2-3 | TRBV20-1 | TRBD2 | TGCCTAGGGGGGCTAGCGGGGGCCGCAGATACGCAGTATTTT | CLGGLAGAADTQYF
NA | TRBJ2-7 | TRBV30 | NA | TGTGCCTGGAGTGTAGGCGGGATAGGCGACGAGCAGTACTTC | CAWSVGGIGDEQYF
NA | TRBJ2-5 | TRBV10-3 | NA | TGTGCCATCGGTAGCGAGATTCAAGAGACCCAGTACTTC | CAIGSEIQETQYF
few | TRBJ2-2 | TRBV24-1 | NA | TGTGCCACCAGTGATGGCGGGGTTCCCGGGGAGCTGTTTTTT | CATSDGGVPGELFF
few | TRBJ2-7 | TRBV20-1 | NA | TGCAGTGCTAGGGACCAGTTAACCTACGAGCAGTACTTC | CSARDQLTYEQYF
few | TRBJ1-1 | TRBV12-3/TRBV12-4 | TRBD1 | TGTGCCATAGGGACAGAGAACACTGAAGCTTTCTTT | CAIGTENTEAFF
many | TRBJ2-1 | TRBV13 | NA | TGTGCCAGCAGCTTTTGGTCGGTCGATGAGCAGTTCTTC | CASSFWSVDEQFF
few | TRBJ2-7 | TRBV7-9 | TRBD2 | TGTGCCAGCAGCTTATTGGAAGCGGGGGGGCCCTACGAGCAGTACTTC | CASSLLEAGGPYEQYF
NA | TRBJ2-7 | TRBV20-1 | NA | TGCAGTGCTAGAGAGGGGCCCTACGAGCAGTACTTC | CSAREGPYEQYF
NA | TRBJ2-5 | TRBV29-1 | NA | TGCAGCGTAAGAGGGTCGGGAGAGACCCAGTACTTC | CSVRGSGETQYF
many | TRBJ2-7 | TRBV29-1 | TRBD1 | TGCAGCGTTGAGGAGACAGGGCTCTACGAGCAGTACTTC | CSVEETGLYEQYF
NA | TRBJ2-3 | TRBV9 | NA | TGTGCCAGCAGCGTGGTGGGACGTGAAGGGACAGATACGCAGTATTTT | CASSVVGREGTDTQYF
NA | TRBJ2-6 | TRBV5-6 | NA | TGTGCCAGCAGCCGAAGGAGAGGGGCTGGGGCCAACGTCCTGACTTTC | CASSRRRGAGANVLTF
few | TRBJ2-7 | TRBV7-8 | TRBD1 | TGTGCCAGCAGCCAGACAGGGATTTTCGAGCAGTACTTC | CASSQTGIFEQYF
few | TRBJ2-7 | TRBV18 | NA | TGTGCCAGCTCACCTCTTCGGGGGACCTACGAGCAGTACTTC | CASSPLRGTYEQYF
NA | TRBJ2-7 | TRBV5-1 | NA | TGCGCCAGCAGCCCCGGGGAACGGCGATTAGCCTTCGAGCAGTACTTC | CASSPGERRLAFEQYF
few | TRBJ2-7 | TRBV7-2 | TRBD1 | TGTGCCAGCAGCTTAACGACAGGGAAGGGTTACGAGCAGTACTTC | CASSLTTGKGYEQYF
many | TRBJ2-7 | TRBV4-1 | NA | TGCGCCAGCAGCCAAATAGGTGGGACCTACGAGCAGTACTTC | CASSQIGGTYEQYF
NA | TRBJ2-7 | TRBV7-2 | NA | TGTGCCAGCAGCACCGGGACTTTCTACGAGCAGTACTTC | CASSTGTFYEQYF
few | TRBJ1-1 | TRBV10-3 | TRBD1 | TGTGCCATCAGTGACTCAGGACAGGGGTCCACTGAAGCTTTCTTT | CAISDSGQGSTEAFF
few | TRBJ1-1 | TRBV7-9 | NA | TGTGCCAGCAGCTTAGTCGGGGCGAACACTGAAGCTTTCTTT | CASSLVGANTEAFF
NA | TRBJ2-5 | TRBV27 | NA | TGTGCCAGCAGTTTCCCGGCTGAGTCGGAGGGAAATCAAGAGACCCAGTACTTC | CASSFPAESEGNQETQYF
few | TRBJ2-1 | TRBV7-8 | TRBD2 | TGTGCCAGCAGCTTCGGCGGGGGGGCCGGGAATGAGCAGTTCTTC | CASSFGGGAGNEQFF
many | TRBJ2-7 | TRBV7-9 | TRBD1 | TGTGCCAGCAGCTTAGGTTTGGAGACAGGGGTCCACGAGCAGTACTTC | CASSLGLETGVHEQYF
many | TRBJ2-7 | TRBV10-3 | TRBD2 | TGTGCCGTATCCCGACGGCTAGCGGGAGACGAGCAGTACTTC | CAVSRRLAGDEQYF
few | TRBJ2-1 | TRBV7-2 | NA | TGTGCCAGCAGCTTACGGGGGATGGTTCATGAGCAGTTCTTC | CASSLRGMVHEQFF
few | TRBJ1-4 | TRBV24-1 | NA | TGTGCCACCAGTGACTCTACCGGACCCGGGAAGGGTGAAAAACTGTTTTTT | CATSDSTGPGKGEKLFF
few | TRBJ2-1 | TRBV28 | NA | TGTGCCAGCACCATCAGGGCCGTATTCAATGAGCAGTTCTTC | CASTIRAVFNEQFF
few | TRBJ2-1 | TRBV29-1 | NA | TGCAGCGTTGAGAGCCGTCCCGAGCAGTTCTTC | CSVESRPEQFF
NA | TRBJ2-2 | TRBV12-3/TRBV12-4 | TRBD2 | TGTGCCAGCAGCCACCCACTAGCGGGGCCGAACATCGGGGAGCTGTTTTTT | CASSHPLAGPNIGELFF
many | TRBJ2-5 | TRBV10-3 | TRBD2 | TGTGCCATCAGTGGACTAGCGGGGAGAGAGACCCAGTACTTC | CAISGLAGRETQYF
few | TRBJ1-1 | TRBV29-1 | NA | TGCAGCGTTTTAACCGGAGGGGGAGCTTTCTTT | CSVLTGGGAFF
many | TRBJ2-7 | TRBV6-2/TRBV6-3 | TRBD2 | TGTGCCAGCAGTTACTCGATCGGGGCTAGCGGAACCTACGAGCAGTACTTC | CASSYSIGASGTYEQYF
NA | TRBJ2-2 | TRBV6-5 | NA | TGTGCCAGCAGTTACCCCGGCCCCTCGGGCGGGGAGCTGTTTTTT | CASSYPGPSGGELFF
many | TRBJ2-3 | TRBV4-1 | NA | TGCGCCAGCAGCCGCATACGGGACTCCCCGTCCTGGGATACGCAGTATTTT | CASSRIRDSPSWDTQYF
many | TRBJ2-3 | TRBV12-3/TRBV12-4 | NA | TGTGCCAGCAGCCCCGAGGTCCGGGATACGCAGTATTTT | CASSPEVRDTQYF
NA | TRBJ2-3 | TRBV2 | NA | TGTGCCAGCAGTGAGGCGTACACAGATACGCAGTATTTT | CASSEAYTDTQYF
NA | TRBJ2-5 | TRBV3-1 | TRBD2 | TGTGCCAGCAGCCAAGCGACTAGCGCGGGCCAAGAGACCCAGTACTTC | CASSQATSAGQETQYF
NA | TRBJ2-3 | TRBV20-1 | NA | TGCAGTGCTCCCGCAGGACCCCTCACAGATACGCAGTATTTT | CSAPAGPLTDTQYF
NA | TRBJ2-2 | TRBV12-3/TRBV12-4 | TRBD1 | TGTGCCAGCAGGTTACAGATCGGGACAGGGAAGGCCGGGGAGCTGTTTTTT | CASRLQIGTGKAGELFF
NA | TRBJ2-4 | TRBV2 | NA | TGTGCCAGCAGCGGGACCCTAGCCAAAAACATTCAGTACTTC | CASSGTLAKNIQYF
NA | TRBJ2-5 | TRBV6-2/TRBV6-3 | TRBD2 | TGTGCCAGCAACCTAGCGGGGCGAGACCAGTACTTC | CASNLAGRDQYF
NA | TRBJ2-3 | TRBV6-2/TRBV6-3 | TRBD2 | TGTGCCAGCAGCTCGGGGGGGACTAGCGGGGTGATACCCCCAACCCCAGATACGCAGTATTTT | CASSSGGTSGVIPPTPDTQYF
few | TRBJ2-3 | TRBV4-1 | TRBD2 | TGCGCCAGCAGCCAGATCAGCGGGACCGTCTCAGATACGCAGTATTTT | CASSQISGTVSDTQYF
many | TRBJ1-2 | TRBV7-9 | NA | TGTGCCAGCAGCTCGACAGGAACTAACTATGGCTACACCTTC | CASSSTGTNYGYTF
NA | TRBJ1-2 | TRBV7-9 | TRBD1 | TGTGCCAGCAGCTCCGACAGGGGAGGCTTTCGAGGCTACACCTTC | CASSSDRGGFRGYTF
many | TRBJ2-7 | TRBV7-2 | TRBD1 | TGTGCCAGCAGCTTAGGGACAGGGGGGCAGTACTTC | CASSLGTGGQYF
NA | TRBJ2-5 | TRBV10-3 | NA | TGTGCCATCAGTGAGGGGGCAGGAGAGACCCAGTACTTC | CAISEGAGETQYF
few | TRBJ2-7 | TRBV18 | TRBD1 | TGTGCCAGCTCCCCCGGGACAGGGGGCCTCCGGTGGGAATCCTACGAGCAGTACTTC | CASSPGTGGLRWESYEQYF
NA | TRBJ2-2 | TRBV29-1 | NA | TGCAGCGGATCGGACAGTAACACCGGGGAGCTGTTTTTT | CSGSDSNTGELFF
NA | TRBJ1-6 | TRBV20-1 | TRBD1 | TGCAGTGCTAGAGAAGACAGGGGGAGTTCACCCCTCCACTTT | CSAREDRGSSPLHF
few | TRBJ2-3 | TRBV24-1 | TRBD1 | TGTGCCACCAGTGCCGTTGGGACAGGGTCAGGGACAGATACGCAGTATTTT | CATSAVGTGSGTDTQYF
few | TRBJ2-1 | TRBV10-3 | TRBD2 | TGTGCCATCAGCCCATGGACTAGCGGGAACAATGAGCAGTTCTTC | CAISPWTSGNNEQFF
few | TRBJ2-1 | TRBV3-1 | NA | TGTGCCAGCAGCCAAGAAGGAACCGGGCGCAATGAGCAGTTCTTC | CASSQEGTGRNEQFF
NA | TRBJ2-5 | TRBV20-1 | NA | TGCAGTGCGCGGATTGAGGGGGAGGTGCCTCAAGAGACCCAGTACTTC | CSARIEGEVPQETQYF